The 25 T cell receptor beta chains presented below share a single source sample, sequenced in a study of cytomegalovirus exposure and HLA in healthy donors. Produced via immunoSEQ multiplex PCR; TCRdb's table is partial and in-frame only. The sample lists roughly 150,000 clones; approximately 84% were seen once. Sequenced: PBMCs. These receptors originate from a young man in good health and CMV-seropositive.

The chain carries TRBV15 and TRBJ2-1; 7 nucleotides line up with TRBD2. The CDR3 runs to 16 residues. The V segment lost 0 bases and the J segment 8 bases; nucleotides outside the gene matches: 10. Germline values: CDR1 LNHNV, CDR2 YYDKDF (reference sequence). The CDR3 is CATSRDTQRGSYEQFF. CDR3 DNA: TGTGCCACCAGCAGAGATACCCAGCGGGGATCGTATGAGCAGTTCTTC.

The chain links TRBV7-2 to TRBJ2-7, with a tentative D call TRBD2 (7 bases). CDR1 and CDR2 (germline): SGHTA, FQGNSA. Trimming cost V 1 base and J 3 bases, with 16 bases left between them. The CDR3 length is 16 residues. The DNA for the CDR3 is TGTGCCAGCAGCTTAGAGTGGGGCGGGGGCCTCTACGAGCAGTACTTC. Amino acid sequence: CASSLEWGGGLYEQYF.

The V and J genes are TRBV9 and TRBJ2-7, with 9 bases matching TRBD1. CDR1 and CDR2 from the germline V gene are SGDLS and YYNGEE. The CDR3 contains 14 residues. The trim removed 4 bases at V and 5 bases at J, leaving 7 bases unmatched. In DNA, the CDR3 is TGTGCCAGCAGCCCCCGGGACAGGGTCCACGAGCAGTACTTC. It translates to CASSPRDRVHEQYF.

The CDR3 protein is CAISRASGSGNEQFF. Written as DNA, the CDR3 is TGTGCCATCAGTCGGGCTAGCGGGAGTGGGAATGAGCAGTTCTTC. The V and J genes are TRBV10-3 and TRBJ2-1; 10 bases are shared with TRBD2. Trimming took 5 bases from V and 7 from J; bases not matched to a gene: 8. CDR1 is ENHRY, CDR2 SYGVKD, per germline. The CDR3 runs to 15 residues.

The V and J genes are TRBV7-2 and TRBJ2-7, with no clear D. The CDR3 contains 13 residues. Germline V gives CDR1 SGHTA, CDR2 FQGNSA. Trimming removed 3 bases at V and 0 bases at J, with 6 bases between. The CDR3 loop reads CASSFGPSYEQYF. CDR3 DNA sequence: TGTGCCAGCAGCTTTGGGCCCTCCTACGAGCAGTACTTC.

About this clone: At one of its ends the junction is not consistent with the germline gene, which may arise from a read error. This chain joins TRBV5-8 and TRBJ2-7; D is perhaps TRBD1 (6 bases). Germline V gives CDR1 SGHTS, CDR2 YDEGEE. The CDR3 runs 12 residues. Here the CDR3 DNA reads TGTGGCAGCTTGGACAGAACCTACGAGCAGTACTTC. Its translation: CGSLDRTYEQYF.

V usage is TRBV6-9 and J usage is TRBJ1-4; a possible D gene is TRBD1 (6 bases). The germline gives CDR1 MNHGY, CDR2 SVAAGI. Trimming left V 2 bases short and J 5 bases short, with 15 bases between. The CDR3 runs to 16 residues. As DNA, the CDR3 is TGTGCCAGCAGTTATCACCATCAGGACAGCAATGAAAAACTGTTTTTT. The encoded protein is CASSYHHQDSNEKLFF.

CDR3 in DNA: TGTGCCAGCAGCTTACAAGGCAGGGTAGAGAGTCAGCCCCAGCATTTT. Residues: CASSLQGRVESQPQHF. V and J are TRBV7-7 and TRBJ1-5; D may be TRBD1 (5 bases). V was shortened by 2 bases and J by 6 bases, with 17 bases between the two germline ends. The germline gives CDR1 SSHAT, CDR2 FNYEAQ (reference sequence). This CDR3 spans 16 amino acids. Full variable domain (rest looked up from reference TRBV7-7 and TRBJ1-5): GAGVSQSPRYKVTKRGQDVTLRCDPISSHATLYWYQQALGQGPEFLTYFNYEAQPDKSGLPSDRFSAERPEGSISTLTIQRTEQRDSAMYRCASSLQGRVESQPQHFGDGTRLSIL.

V is TRBV11-2 and J is TRBJ1-2; 8 bases map to TRBD1. The germline V gene encodes CDR1 SGHAT and CDR2 FQNNGV. V lost 0 bases and J lost 7; bases outside the gene matches: 13. The CDR3 covers 17 residues. The CDR3 nucleotides read TGTGCCAGCAGCTTAGATCTCGGACAGGGCAGATATCGTGGCTACACCTTC. Its protein is CASSLDLGQGRYRGYTF.

This chain uses TRBV27 with TRBJ2-1; possibly TRBD2 for D (5 bases). Germline V gives CDR1 MNHEY, CDR2 SMNVEV (reference sequence). Trimming removed 3 bases at V and 5 bases at J, with 11 bases between. This CDR3 spans 14 amino acids. The CDR3, as DNA: TGTGCCAGCAGTTTTAACGGGAAGGACAATGAGCAGTTCTTC. Translated: CASSFNGKDNEQFF.

V is TRBV5-1 and J is TRBJ1-2; 8 bases map to TRBD1. Per germline, CDR1 SGHRS and CDR2 YFSETQ. The CDR3 extends over 14 amino acids. V gave up 4 bases and J gave up 5 bases; unmatched junction bases: 7. CDR3 loop: CASSTTTGEYGYTF. CDR3 nucleotide sequence: TGCGCCAGCAGCACGACGACAGGGGAATATGGCTACACCTTC.

The chain uses TRBV30 and TRBJ2-7; the match to TRBD2 covers 10 bases. Germline CDR1 reads GTSNPN; CDR2 reads SVGIG (reference sequence). The CDR3 is 15 amino acids. V lost 3 bases, J lost 6 bases, and 11 bases stayed unmatched. The CDR3 DNA sequence: TGTGCCTGGAGAGAGAGCGGGAGGGGAGGGGGCGAGCAGTACTTC. Its protein product is CAWRESGRGGGEQYF.

The genes are TRBV27 and TRBJ1-1, with 7 positions matching TRBD1. Germline V lookup: CDR1 MNHEY, CDR2 SMNVEV (reference sequence). The CDR3 length is 19 residues. V was pared by 2 bases and J by 3 bases, with 18 bases of the junction left unmatched. The CDR3 region is CASSLTGPTGQVRYTEAFF. The CDR3 DNA sequence: TGTGCCAGCAGTTTAACTGGGCCGACAGGGCAGGTTCGATACACTGAAGCTTTCTTT.

The rearrangement joins TRBV9 to TRBJ2-2; 8 positions agree with TRBD2. The germline gives CDR1 SGDLS, CDR2 YYNGEE. The CDR3 consists of 16 residues. The J segment lost 5 bases and the V segment lost 1 base, leaving 7 bases of the junction unmatched. CDR3 region: CASSVLSGGITGELFF. DNA for the CDR3: TGTGCCAGCAGCGTACTGAGCGGGGGAATAACCGGGGAGCTGTTTTTT.

V and J are TRBV5-1 and TRBJ1-2; D remains ambiguous. V was trimmed by 0 bases and J by 5 bases, leaving 11 bases between them. The CDR3 length is 14 residues. Germline lookup yields CDR1 SGHRS and CDR2 YFSETQ. The CDR3 region has the DNA TGCGCCAGCAGCTTGGTGTCAGAAGAATATGGCTACACCTTC. Translating it yields CASSLVSEEYGYTF.

The chain couples TRBV2 to TRBJ2-1; 7 bases line up with TRBD2. Trimming removed 5 bases from V and 1 base from J; junction bases left unmatched: 8. Germline CDR1 reads SNHLY; CDR2 reads FYNNEI. This CDR3 region has 16 residues. This CDR3 reads CASSSLAGPSYNEQFF. CDR3 nucleotide sequence: TGTGCCAGCAGTTCCTTAGCGGGTCCTTCCTACAATGAGCAGTTCTTC.

The chain is built from TRBV5-1 and TRBJ1-2, with D unresolved. Germline V lookup: CDR1 SGHRS, CDR2 YFSETQ. V lost 5 bases and J lost 8, with 16 bases in between. CDR3 length: 13 residues. Written as DNA, the CDR3 is TGCGCCAGCAGAGTTGCGCGAACCTCCGGCTACACCTTC. Protein product: CASRVARTSGYTF.

V gene TRBV6-6 combines with J gene TRBJ2-7; tentative D call: TRBD2 (6 bases). Germline CDR1 reads MNHNY; CDR2 reads SVGAGI (reference sequence). The V end was cut by 4 bases, the J end by 0 bases, with 13 bases between. The CDR3 extends over 15 amino acids. The CDR3 loop reads CASSLGGTSSYEQYF. In nucleotides, the CDR3 is TGTGCCAGCAGTTTGGGCGGGACGAGCTCCTACGAGCAGTACTTC.

In its sample, this clone was seen once. V and J are TRBV6-5 and TRBJ2-5, with D perhaps matching TRBD1 (5 bases). The CDR3 loop spans 14 amino acids. The germline CDR1 and CDR2 sequences are MNHEY and SVGAGI. V was shortened by 0 bases and J by 3 bases, with 8 bases between the two germline ends. Here the CDR3 DNA reads TGTGCCAGCAGTTACTCGGGGCAGAAAGAGACCCAGTACTTC. Its translation: CASSYSGQKETQYF.

J is TRBJ2-1 and V is TRBV2, with 7 bases lining up with TRBD1. After removal of 3 bases from V and 4 bases from J, the junction contained 0 bases not matched to a gene. There are 13 residues in the CDR3. Germline values: CDR1 SNHLY, CDR2 FYNNEI. The CDR3 DNA sequence: TGTGCCAGCAGTGAGGACAGGTACAATGAGCAGTTCTTC. It translates to CASSEDRYNEQFF.

V is TRBV18 and J is TRBJ1-1, with D possibly matching TRBD1 (6 bases). CDR1 is KGHSH, CDR2 LQKENI, per germline. The CDR3 spans 16 residues. The germline V and J ends were trimmed by 3 bases and 0 bases, with 14 bases remaining between them. The CDR3 nucleotides read TGTGCCAGCTCACCCGACAGGCTGGGGTTGAACACTGAAGCTTTCTTT. Its protein product is CASSPDRLGLNTEAFF.

This clone has a single count. The V and J genes are TRBV5-1 and TRBJ2-3; weak D call: TRBD2 (6 bases). Trimming removed 3 bases at V and 2 bases at J, with 13 bases between. CDR3 length: 15 residues. Germline V gene data show CDR1 as SGHRS and CDR2 as YFSETQ. This CDR3 reads CASSSLAGSTDTQYF. The CDR3 DNA reads TGCGCCAGCAGCTCCCTCGCGGGGTCCACAGATACGCAGTATTTT.

V usage is TRBV13 and J usage is TRBJ1-1; maybe TRBD1 (5 bases). Germline V gives CDR1 PRHDT, CDR2 FYEKMQ (reference sequence). This CDR3 spans 14 amino acids. V lost 8 bases to trimming and J lost 1 base, with 14 bases between them. CDR3 in DNA: TGTGCCAGCCAACTAAGGGACTGGAACACTGAAGCTTTCTTT. Translated: CASQLRDWNTEAFF.

This clone was detected only once. The chain employs TRBV7-3 and TRBJ2-1; 12 positions match TRBD2. The ends lost 1 base at V and 4 bases at J; junction bases unmatched: 11. Germline assignment: CDR1 SGHTA and CDR2 FQGTGA. There are 19 residues in the CDR3. This chain's CDR3 is CASSLRASGRASSYNEQFF. DNA for the CDR3: TGTGCCAGCAGCTTAAGAGCTAGCGGGAGGGCCAGTTCTTACAATGAGCAGTTCTTC.

The chain combines TRBV2 with TRBJ2-3; D gene uncertain. The CDR3 consists of 13 residues. Germline V gene sequence: CDR1 SNHLY, CDR2 FYNNEI. Trimming removed 4 bases from V and 5 bases from J, with 10 bases in between. CDR3 nucleotide sequence: TGTGCCAGCAGTGCCCAGGTGGGAGATACGCAGTATTTT. It encodes CASSAQVGDTQYF.